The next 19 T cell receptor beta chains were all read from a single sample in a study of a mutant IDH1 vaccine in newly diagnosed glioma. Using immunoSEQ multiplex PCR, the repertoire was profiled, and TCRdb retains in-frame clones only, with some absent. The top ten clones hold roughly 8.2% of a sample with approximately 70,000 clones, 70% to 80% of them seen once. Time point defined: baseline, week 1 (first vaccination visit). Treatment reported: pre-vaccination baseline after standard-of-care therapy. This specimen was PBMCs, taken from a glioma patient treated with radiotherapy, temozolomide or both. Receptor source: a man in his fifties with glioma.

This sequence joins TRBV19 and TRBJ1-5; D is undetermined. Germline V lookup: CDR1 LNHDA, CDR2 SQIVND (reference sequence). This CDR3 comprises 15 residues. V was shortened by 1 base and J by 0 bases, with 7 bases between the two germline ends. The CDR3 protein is CASSIAALSNQPQHF. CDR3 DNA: TGTGCCAGTAGTATAGCAGCACTTAGCAATCAGCCCCAGCATTTT. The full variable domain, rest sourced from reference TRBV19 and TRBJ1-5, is DGGITQSPKYLFRKEGQNVTLSCEQNLNHDAMYWYRQDPGQGLRLIYYSQIVNDFQKGDIAEGYSVSREKKESFPLTVTSAQKNPTAFYLCASSIAALSNQPQHFGDGTRLSIL.

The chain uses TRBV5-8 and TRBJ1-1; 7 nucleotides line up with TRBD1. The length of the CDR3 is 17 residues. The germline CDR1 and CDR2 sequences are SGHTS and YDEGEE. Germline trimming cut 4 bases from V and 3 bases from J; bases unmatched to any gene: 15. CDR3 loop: CASSIGDREGIDTEAFF. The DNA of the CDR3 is TGTGCCAGCAGCATCGGAGACAGGGAAGGGATTGACACTGAAGCTTTCTTT.

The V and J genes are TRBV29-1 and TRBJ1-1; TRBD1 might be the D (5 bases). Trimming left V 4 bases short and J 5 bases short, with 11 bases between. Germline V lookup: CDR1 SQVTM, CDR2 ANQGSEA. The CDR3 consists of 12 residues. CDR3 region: CSVARDGTEAFF. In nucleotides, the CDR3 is TGCAGCGTTGCGAGGGACGGGACTGAAGCTTTCTTT.

The CDR3 region is CASSSPGHNYNEQFF. The CDR3 coding sequence is TGCGCCAGCAGCTCCCCGGGACACAACTACAATGAGCAGTTCTTC. This chain joins TRBV5-1 and TRBJ2-1; the D gene is possibly TRBD1 (6 bases). This CDR3 comprises 15 residues. Germline CDR1 SGHRS, CDR2 YFSETQ. Trimming removed 3 bases from V and 3 bases from J, with 13 bases in between.

This chain's CDR3 is CASGTDITDFGGNQPQHF. The CDR3, as DNA: TGTGCCAGCGGCACAGATATAACGGACTTCGGAGGCAATCAGCCCCAGCATTTT. The rearrangement uses TRBV27 and TRBJ1-5, with D hard to call. This CDR3 is 18 amino acids long. Looked up from germline, CDR1 is MNHEY and CDR2 is SMNVEV (reference sequence). V was pared by 8 bases and J by 2 bases, with 25 bases between.

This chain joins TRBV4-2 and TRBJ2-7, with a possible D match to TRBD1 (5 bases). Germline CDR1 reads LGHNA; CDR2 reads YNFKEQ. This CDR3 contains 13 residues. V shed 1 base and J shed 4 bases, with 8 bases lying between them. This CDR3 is CASSQGGYYEQYF. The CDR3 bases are TGTGCCAGCAGCCAAGGGGGCTATTACGAGCAGTACTTC.

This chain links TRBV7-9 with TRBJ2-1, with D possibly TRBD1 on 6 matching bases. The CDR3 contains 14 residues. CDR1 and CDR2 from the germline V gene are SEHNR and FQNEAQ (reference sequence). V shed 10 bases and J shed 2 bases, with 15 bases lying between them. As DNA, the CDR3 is TGTGCCACCCGACGACAGGTGGCCTACAATGAGCAGTTCTTC. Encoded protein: CATRRQVAYNEQFF. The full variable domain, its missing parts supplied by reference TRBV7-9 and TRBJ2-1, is DTGVSQNPRHKITKRGQNVTFRCDPISEHNRLYWYRQTLGQGPEFLTYFQNEAQLEKSRLLSDRFSAERPKGSFSTLEIQRTEQGDSAMYLCATRRQVAYNEQFFGPGTRLTVL.

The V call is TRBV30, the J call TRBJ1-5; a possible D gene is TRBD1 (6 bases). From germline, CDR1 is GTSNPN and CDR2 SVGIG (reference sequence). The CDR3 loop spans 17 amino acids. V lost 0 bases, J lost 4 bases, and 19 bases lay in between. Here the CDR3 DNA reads TGTGCCTGGAGTGTAATGTCCGGGGGCGACGGGAATCAGCCCCAGCATTTT. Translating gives CAWSVMSGGDGNQPQHF.

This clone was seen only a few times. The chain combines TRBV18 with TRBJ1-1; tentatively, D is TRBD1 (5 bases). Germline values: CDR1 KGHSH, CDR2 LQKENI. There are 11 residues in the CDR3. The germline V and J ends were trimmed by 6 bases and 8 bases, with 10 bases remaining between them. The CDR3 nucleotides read TGTGCCAGCTCCGGGAACAGGGAAGCTTTCTTT. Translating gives CASSGNREAFF.

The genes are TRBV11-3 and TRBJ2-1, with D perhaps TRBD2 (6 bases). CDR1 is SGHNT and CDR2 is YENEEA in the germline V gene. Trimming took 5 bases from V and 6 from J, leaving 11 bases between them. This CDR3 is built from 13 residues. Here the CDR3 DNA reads TGTGCCAGCAGCCCCGGGACTGTCAATGAGCAGTTCTTC. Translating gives CASSPGTVNEQFF. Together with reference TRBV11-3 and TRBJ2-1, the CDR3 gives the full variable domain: EAGVVQSPRYKIIEKKQPVAFWCNPISGHNTLYWYLQNLGQGPELLIRYENEEAVDDSQLPKDRFSAERLKGVDSTLKIQPAELGDSAVYLCASSPGTVNEQFFGPGTRLTVL.

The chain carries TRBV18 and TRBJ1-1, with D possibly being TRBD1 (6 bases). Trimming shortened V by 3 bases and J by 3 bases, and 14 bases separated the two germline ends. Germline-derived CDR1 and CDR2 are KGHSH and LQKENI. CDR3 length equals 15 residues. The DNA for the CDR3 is TGTGCCAGCTCACCTTCGAACAGGGAGTACACTGAAGCTTTCTTT. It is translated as CASSPSNREYTEAFF.

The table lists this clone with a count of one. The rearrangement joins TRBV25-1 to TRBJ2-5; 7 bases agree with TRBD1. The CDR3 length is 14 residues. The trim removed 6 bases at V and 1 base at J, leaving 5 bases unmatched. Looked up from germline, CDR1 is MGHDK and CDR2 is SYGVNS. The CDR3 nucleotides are TGTGCCAGCAGGGCAGGACAGGTCCAAGAGACCCAGTACTTC. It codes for CASRAGQVQETQYF.

Here the CDR3 reads CASSSRGGSDNQPQHF. The CDR3 bases are TGTGCCAGCAGCTCCCGAGGGGGTTCTGACAATCAGCCCCAGCATTTT. The chain has TRBV5-8 and TRBJ1-5; perhaps TRBD1 as D (6 bases). V lost 3 bases and J 3 bases, leaving 16 bases between the germline ends. The CDR3 is made up of 16 amino acids. In germline, CDR1 is SGHTS, CDR2 YDEGEE.

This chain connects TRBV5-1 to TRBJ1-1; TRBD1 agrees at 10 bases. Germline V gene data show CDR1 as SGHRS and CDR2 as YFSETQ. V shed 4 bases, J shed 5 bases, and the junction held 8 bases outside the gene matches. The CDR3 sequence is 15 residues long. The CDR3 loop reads CASSRRQGARTEAFF. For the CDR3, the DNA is TGCGCCAGCAGCCGCAGACAGGGGGCGAGAACTGAAGCTTTCTTT.

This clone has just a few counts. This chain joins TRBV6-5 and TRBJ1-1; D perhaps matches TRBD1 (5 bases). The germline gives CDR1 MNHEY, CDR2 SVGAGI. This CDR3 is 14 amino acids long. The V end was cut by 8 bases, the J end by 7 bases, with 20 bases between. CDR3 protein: CASSRGFKRGEAFF. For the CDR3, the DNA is TGTGCCAGCTCGCGGGGGTTCAAGCGTGGTGAAGCTTTCTTT.

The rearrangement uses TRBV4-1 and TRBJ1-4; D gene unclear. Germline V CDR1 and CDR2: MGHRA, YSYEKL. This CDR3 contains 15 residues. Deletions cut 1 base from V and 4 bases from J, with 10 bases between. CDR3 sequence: CASSQAARNNEKLFF. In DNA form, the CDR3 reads TGCGCCAGCAGCCAAGCGGCCAGGAATAATGAAAAACTGTTTTTT.

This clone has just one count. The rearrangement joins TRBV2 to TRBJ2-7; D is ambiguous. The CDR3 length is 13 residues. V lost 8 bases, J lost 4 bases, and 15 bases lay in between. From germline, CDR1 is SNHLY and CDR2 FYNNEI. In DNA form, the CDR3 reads TGTGCCAGCCTTAGGGCGGCGGAATACGAGCAGTACTTC. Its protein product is CASLRAAEYEQYF. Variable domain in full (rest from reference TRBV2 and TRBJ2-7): EPEVTQTPSHQVTQMGQEVILRCVPISNHLYFYWYRQILGQKVEFLVSFYNNEISEKSEIFDDQFSVERPDGSNFTLKIRSTKLEDSAMYFCASLRAAEYEQYFGPGTRLTVT.

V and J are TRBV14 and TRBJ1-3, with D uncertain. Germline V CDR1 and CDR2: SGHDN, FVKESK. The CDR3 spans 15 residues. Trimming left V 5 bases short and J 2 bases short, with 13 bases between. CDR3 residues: CASSKGRLPGNTIYF. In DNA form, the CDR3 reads TGTGCCAGCAGCAAAGGGAGGCTACCTGGAAACACCATATATTTT.

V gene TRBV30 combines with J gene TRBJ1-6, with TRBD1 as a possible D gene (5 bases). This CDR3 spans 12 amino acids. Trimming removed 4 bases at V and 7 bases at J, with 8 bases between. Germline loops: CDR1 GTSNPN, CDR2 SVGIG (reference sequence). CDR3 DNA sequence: TGTGCCTGGAACGGGGCAAATTCACCCCTCCACTTT. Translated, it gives CAWNGANSPLHF. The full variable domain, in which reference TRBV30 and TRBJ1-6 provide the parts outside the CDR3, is SQTIHQWPATLVQPVGSPLSLECTVEGTSNPNLYWYRQAAGRGLQLLFYSVGIGQISSEVPQNLSASRPQDRQFILSSKKLLLSDSGFYLCAWNGANSPLHFGNGTRLTVT.